The entry below describes one TCR beta chain. This clonotype was found many times. Its antigen specificity is not known. Base qualities are not provided; no much larger clone lies one nucleotide away. The roughly 39 donors, aged about 6 to 95 years, were systemically healthy Caucasian individuals from Russia. Each donor gave 8 to 10 milliliters of peripheral blood, collected into EDTA-treated Vacutainer tubes. Ficoll-Paque density-gradient centrifugation was used to isolate PBMCs, with at least 6.5 million per sample. Trizol reagent was used to extract total RNA from the PBMCs, yielding at least 6 micrograms per sample. The percentages of naive CD45RAhigh/CD27high T cells were determined by flow cytometry on a PBMC aliquot from every donor. To prepare the library, 5' RACE was applied. Sequenced using an Illumina HiSeq 2500. A second PCR of about 7 to 12 cycles was run with a J-beta primer mix and a sample-barcoded 5' primer. A unique molecular identifier was introduced onto each TCR beta cDNA molecule by a template-switch 5' adaptor carrying 12 random nucleotides. Each sample yielded at least 3 million CDR3-containing paired-end reads. The Mint cDNA synthesis kit, primed by a TRBC-specific oligonucleotide, was used to synthesize first-strand cDNA from all RNA. All cDNA was treated with uracil-DNA glycosylase and then went through a first 18-cycle PCR with the universal primers M1SS and BC2_uni_R. On the study's bioinformatics: For normalization, 1 million high-quality reads were randomly selected from each sample, with every read carrying a distinct molecular identifier. Reads sharing molecular identifiers were discarded rather than binned into consensus sequences. MiTCR, run with a Q25 quality threshold and the strictest error-elimination algorithm, handled CDR3 identification, clonotype clustering and error correction. Lower-bound total TCR beta diversity was estimated with a nonparametric unseen species model using Euler transformation. The public reads were run again by TCRdb, first through fastp at Q25 and then through MiXCR, and only productive beta chains were kept. Every distinct CDR3 protein forms one entry, paired with its most common genes and DNA. TCRdb assigned the V and J calls; the authors' analysis was not used. The table for this sample lists more than 800,000 distinct CDR3 sequences; roughly 26% of them were counted only once. The ten largest account for roughly a sixth of the sample.

These data originate in a study of blood T cells in healthy people across ages (dated by TCRdb to between 2015 and 2016). With respect to the entire study: In model experiments, template switching captured about one uniquely barcoded TCR beta cDNA molecule for every two T cells. Using deep sequencing normalized with unique cDNA molecular identifiers, the study measured how TCR beta repertoire diversity changes with age. Four age groups were formed from the donors: young (average about 15 years), middle-aged (approximately 39), aged (62) and long-lived (around 82). To avoid experimental bias, donors of different ages were randomly spread across the sequencing lanes. Two additional independent replicas of 1 million unique cDNA reads from the same blood draw were analyzed for two donors (one aged 18 to 30 and one aged 80 or older). The full study reports these points: Donor CMV infection status was unknown, potentially confounding age-related changes in expanded clonotypes. As age increased, observed TCR beta diversity per million T cells dropped in a roughly linear way, and a significant reduction was already evident by age 40. Because profiling used bulk unsorted PBMCs, naive and antigen-experienced compartments could not be compared conclusively. A strong correlation was found between observed TCR beta diversity and the percentage of naive T cells measured by flow cytometry. Estimates of total diversity based on one million sequenced T cells were regarded as lower bounds and as underestimates. The long-lived group showed more naive CD4+ T cells, fewer expanded clones and increased TCR diversity than the aged group, suggesting age selection.

There are 15 amino acids in the CDR3, from cysteine to phenylalanine inclusive. Only the CDR3 DNA stays, 45 bases, in frame from base 1. Trimming removed 3 bases from V and 5 bases from J; the gene matches leave 4 bases unexplained. According to the germline V gene, CDR1 reads SGHRS and CDR2 reads YFSETQ. The chain employs TRBV5-1 and TRBJ2-1; 11 middle bases align to TRBD2. This TCR came from a woman of 80 years or more in good health. The sequenced sample was blood. The DNA sequence follows: TGCGCCAGCAGCTACGTGACTAGCGGGAACAATGAGCAGTTCTTC. Protein translation: CASSYVTSGNNEQFF.